A selection of T cell receptor beta chains follows, all from one sample in a study of response to subunit inactivated influenza vaccine. MiXCR, run by TCRdb on the RT-PCR reads, gives a single entry per CDR3 protein. The sample comprises around 470,000 distinct CDR3 sequences, approximately 7.2% of which are singletons, and about an eighth rests with the top ten. Specimen: PBMCs from blood, collected roughly 24 months after vaccination. These receptors were taken from a man aged 50 to 75 who received an inactivated influenza vaccine. Both conserved end residues are part of each CDR3. Fields, in order: D gene, J gene, V gene, clone size, CDR3 DNA, CDR3 protein. A D gene is named only where the DNA matches it firmly. Size values are once, few and many counts, or a class for expanded clones, and some rows have none.

d_gene: .
j_gene: TRBJ1-1
v_gene: TRBV20-1
abundance: .
CDR3nt: TGCAGTGCTCAGAGCCATCGGGACACTGAAGCTTTCTTT
CDR3aa: CSAQSHRDTEAFF

d_gene: .
j_gene: TRBJ2-2
v_gene: TRBV12-3/TRBV12-4
abundance: few
CDR3nt: TGTGCCAGCAGCCGACAGGACTACACCGGGGAGCTGTTTTTT
CDR3aa: CASSRQDYTGELFF

d_gene: TRBD2
j_gene: TRBJ2-2
v_gene: TRBV4-2
abundance: few
CDR3nt: TGTGCCAGCAGCCAAGATTCGCCTAGCGGGAGGGGGTCCGGGGAGCTGTTTTTT
CDR3aa: CASSQDSPSGRGSGELFF

d_gene: TRBD2
j_gene: TRBJ2-1
v_gene: TRBV5-5
abundance: few
CDR3nt: TGTGCCAGCATTACAGCTGTGACTAGCGTTGATGAGCAGTTCTTC
CDR3aa: CASITAVTSVDEQFF

d_gene: .
j_gene: TRBJ2-7
v_gene: TRBV29-1
abundance: .
CDR3nt: TGCAGCGTTGAAGTGAGGGGTCGGTACGAGCAGTACTTC
CDR3aa: CSVEVRGRYEQYF

d_gene: .
j_gene: TRBJ2-7
v_gene: TRBV9
abundance: few
CDR3nt: TGTGCCGGAATACAGGGCAGGGTAACCTACGAGCAGTACTTC
CDR3aa: CAGIQGRVTYEQYF

d_gene: .
j_gene: TRBJ2-7
v_gene: TRBV12-3/TRBV12-4
abundance: .
CDR3nt: TGTGCCAGCTCCCCGACCGCGGTTGTATACGAGCAGTACTTC
CDR3aa: CASSPTAVVYEQYF

d_gene: .
j_gene: TRBJ2-1
v_gene: TRBV6-2/TRBV6-3
abundance: few
CDR3nt: TGTGCCAGCAGTTGGATGGAGTTCCCCTACAATGAGCAGTTCTTC
CDR3aa: CASSWMEFPYNEQFF

d_gene: TRBD2
j_gene: TRBJ2-7
v_gene: TRBV6-2/TRBV6-3
abundance: few
CDR3nt: TGTGCCAGCAGTCCCGGCCTCCTGAAACTAGCGGCCCCACTTGAGCAGTACTTC
CDR3aa: CASSPGLLKLAAPLEQYF

d_gene: .
j_gene: TRBJ2-7
v_gene: TRBV20-1
abundance: .
CDR3nt: TGCAGTGCGCACACAGCGGGTGACGAGCAGTACTTC
CDR3aa: CSAHTAGDEQYF

d_gene: .
j_gene: TRBJ2-4
v_gene: TRBV7-2
abundance: few
CDR3nt: TGTGCCAGCAGCTTAGCTGGCGGATACAAAAACATTCAGTACTTC
CDR3aa: CASSLAGGYKNIQYF

d_gene: .
j_gene: TRBJ2-7
v_gene: TRBV12-3/TRBV12-4
abundance: .
CDR3nt: TGTGCCAGCAGTTTAGCGCTAAAGTGGGACGAGCAGTACTTC
CDR3aa: CASSLALKWDEQYF